A single sample gave rise to the 32 T cell receptor beta chains below, sequenced in a study of siplizumab effects on memory and regulatory T cells. Assay: immunoSEQ multiplex PCR; the TCRdb copy retains only in-frame clones and omits some. The sample includes 85,000 to 130,000 clones, around 92% of them seen just once. Material for sequencing was Tregs sorted from blood. The origin of the receptors is a human donor in good health.

The V call is TRBV29-1, the J call TRBJ2-7; no definite D call. V was clipped by 7 bases and J by 3 bases, with 10 bases between them. The germline V gene encodes CDR1 SQVTM and CDR2 ANQGSEA. The length of the CDR3 is 11 residues. The CDR3 DNA is TGCAGCGCCGCCGGTTTCTACGAGCAGTACTTC. This gives the protein CSAAGFYEQYF.

This clone has only one observation. The rearrangement uses TRBV5-1 and TRBJ2-3; D is perhaps TRBD1 (6 bases). The V gene's germline CDR1 is SGHRS and CDR2 YFSETQ. The CDR3 is 14 amino acids. The V gene lost 1 base and the J gene lost 5 bases, with 11 bases spanning the gap. The CDR3 DNA is TGCGCCAGCAGCTTGAGGCAAGGGGGAGATACGCAGTATTTT. Protein: CASSLRQGGDTQYF.

The CDR3 sequence: CASSPRGATNEKLFF. CDR3 DNA sequence: TGTGCCAGCAGCCCCAGGGGTGCAACTAATGAAAAACTGTTTTTT. The J gene is TRBJ1-4, the V gene TRBV4-2, with TRBD1 as a possible D gene (6 bases). The CDR3 totals 15 residues. V lost 4 bases, J lost 0 bases, and 9 bases lay in between. Germline V gene lookup returns CDR1 LGHNA and CDR2 YNFKEQ.

This chain connects TRBV6-5 to TRBJ2-2; 9 bases are a match to TRBD2. Germline loops: CDR1 MNHEY, CDR2 SVGAGI. Trimming took 7 bases from V and 5 from J; bases not matched to a gene: 8. The CDR3 totals 15 residues. CDR3 sequence reads: CASTLAGVETGELFF. CDR3 DNA: TGTGCCAGCACCTTAGCGGGAGTCGAGACCGGGGAGCTGTTTTTT.

This clone was counted a few times. The rearrangement links TRBV25-1 to TRBJ2-5; D gene unclear. V shed 5 bases and J shed 5 bases, with 6 bases lying between them. This CDR3 has 11 residues. From germline, CDR1 is MGHDK and CDR2 SYGVNS. The CDR3 nucleotides are TGTGCCAGCAGTCTTATGGAGACCCAGTACTTC. Translated: CASSLMETQYF. The full variable domain, completed using reference TRBV25-1 and TRBJ2-5, is EADIYQTPRYLVIGTGKKITLECSQTMGHDKMYWYQQDPGMELHLIHYSYGVNSTEKGDLSSESTVSRIRTEHFPLTLESARPSHTSQYLCASSLMETQYFGPGTRLLVL.

The CDR3 region has the DNA TGCGCCAGCCGCCCGCCGGGACAGTACTCCTACGAGCAGTACTTC. This codes for CASRPPGQYSYEQYF. J is TRBJ2-7 and V is TRBV23-1; TRBD1 matches at 7 bases. TRBV23-1 has ORF status, its function being uncertain. Trimming removed 8 bases from V and 0 bases from J; junction bases left unmatched: 10. The CDR3 length is 15 residues.

V gene TRBV6-1 combines with J gene TRBJ2-3; D gene uncertain. Trimming cost V 4 bases and J 2 bases, with 7 bases left between them. There are 13 residues in the CDR3. Germline CDR1 is MNHNS and CDR2 is SASEGT. DNA for the CDR3: TGTGCCAGCAGTGGACCAAACACAGATACGCAGTATTTT. Its translation is CASSGPNTDTQYF.

The chain joins TRBV7-2 to TRBJ2-5; TRBD2 aligns across 8 bases. This CDR3 is built from 17 residues. In germline, CDR1 is SGHTA, CDR2 FQGNSA. The junction had 16 bases not matched to a gene; V was cut back by 1 base and J by 9 bases. CDR3 nucleotide sequence: TGTGCCAGCAGCTTAGTCTTTAGCACTAGCGGAGGGGTGGCCCAGTACTTC. It specifies CASSLVFSTSGGVAQYF.

V gene TRBV6-1 combines with J gene TRBJ2-6; D unresolved. From germline, CDR1 is MNHNS and CDR2 SASEGT. The CDR3 length is 14 residues. V was clipped by 5 bases and J by 0 bases, with 5 bases between them. DNA for the CDR3: TGTGCCAGCAGTCAAAACTCTGGGGCCAACGTCCTGACTTTC. Translated: CASSQNSGANVLTF.

This sequence joins TRBV9 and TRBJ2-1; D may correspond to TRBD1 or TRBD2 (5 bases each). This CDR3 spans 15 amino acids. Germline assignment: CDR1 SGDLS and CDR2 YYNGEE. The V end lost 3 bases, the J end lost 0 bases, and 10 bases lay between the germline ends. The CDR3, as DNA: TGTGCCAGCAGCGCGTGGGGGAGCTCCTACAATGAGCAGTTCTTC. Translation gives CASSAWGSSYNEQFF. The whole variable domain, remainder taken from reference TRBV9 and TRBJ2-1, is DSGVTQTPKHLITATGQRVTLRCSPRSGDLSVYWYQQSLDQGLQFLIQYYNGEERAKGNILERFSAQQFPDLHSELNLSSLELGDSALYFCASSAWGSSYNEQFFGPGTRLTVL.

The chain is built from TRBV15 and TRBJ2-4, with D tentatively TRBD1 or TRBD2 (5 bases each). The V end lost 3 bases, the J end lost 0 bases, and 15 bases lay between the germline ends. This CDR3 is built from 17 residues. The germline V gene encodes CDR1 LNHNV and CDR2 YYDKDF (reference sequence). The CDR3 DNA reads TGTGCCACCAGCAGCGGGGCACAGCGCCTAGCCAAAAACATTCAGTACTTC. Amino acids: CATSSGAQRLAKNIQYF.

The CDR3 DNA reads TGTGCCAGCAGCTTATCTAAGGGACTCTCCTACGAGCAGTACTTC. Its protein product is CASSLSKGLSYEQYF. This rearrangement joins TRBV5-4 to TRBJ2-7; D is possibly TRBD2 (6 bases). The germline V and J ends were trimmed by 2 bases and 0 bases, with 12 bases remaining between them. The germline V gene has CDR1 SGHNT and CDR2 YYREEE (reference sequence). The CDR3 has 15 residues.

The chain is built from TRBV10-3 and TRBJ2-7; 8 bases align to TRBD2. The CDR3 spans 12 residues. Germline V gene data show CDR1 as ENHRY and CDR2 as SYGVKD. J lost 5 bases, V lost 10 bases, and 7 bases had no gene match. The CDR3 DNA reads as TGTGCCACCTCAAGCGGGAGTAACGAGCAGTACTTC. Protein product: CATSSGSNEQYF.

The chain is built from TRBV7-9 and TRBJ2-7; 9 bases agree with TRBD1. CDR1 is SEHNR, CDR2 FQNEAQ, per germline (reference sequence). This CDR3 has 15 amino acids. Trimming at V came to 2 bases and at J to 5 bases, leaving 7 bases not matched to a gene. The CDR3 sequence is CASSLIGTGMNEQYF. In DNA form, the CDR3 reads TGTGCCAGCAGCTTAATCGGGACAGGGATGAACGAGCAGTACTTC.

The chain combines TRBV7-6 with TRBJ2-2; D might be TRBD1 (6 bases). V was cut by 1 base and J by 7 bases, with 13 bases left in between. The CDR3 length is 15 residues. CDR1 is SGHVS, CDR2 FNYEAQ, per germline. The CDR3 coding sequence is TGTGCCAGCAGCTTAGGGACAGCGTTGAGCGGGGAGCTGTTTTTT. Protein: CASSLGTALSGELFF. Supplemented by reference TRBV7-6 and TRBJ2-2, the full variable domain reads GAGVSQSPRYKVTKRGQDVALRCDPISGHVSLYWYRQALGQGPEFLTYFNYEAQQDKSGLPNDRFSAERPEGSISTLTIQRTEQRDSAMYRCASSLGTALSGELFFGEGSRLTVL.

The CDR3 DNA sequence: TGCGCCAGCAGCTTGGCCCGGACGTCCTCTGAGCAGTACTTC. Translating gives CASSLARTSSEQYF. This chain links TRBV5-1 with TRBJ2-7; D unresolved. CDR1 and CDR2 (germline): SGHRS, YFSETQ. This CDR3 contains 14 residues. V was shortened by 0 bases and J by 7 bases, with 14 bases between the two germline ends.

The CDR3 region is CASSQDLGGGSEKLFF. In DNA form, the CDR3 reads TGTGCCAGCAGCCAAGATTTAGGGGGGGGAAGTGAAAAACTGTTTTTT. V is TRBV4-2 and J is TRBJ1-4; D may be TRBD1 (6 bases). Germline V lookup: CDR1 LGHNA, CDR2 YNFKEQ. This CDR3 contains 16 residues. The V gene lost 0 bases and the J gene lost 7 bases, with 15 bases spanning the gap.

V usage is TRBV7-9 and J usage is TRBJ1-1, with TRBD1 matching over 7 bases. V lost 5 bases to trimming and J lost 10 bases; unmatched junction nucleotides: 19. CDR3 size: 16 residues. From germline, CDR1 is SEHNR and CDR2 FQNEAQ (reference sequence). The CDR3 sequence: CASSPILGQAPPAAFF. For the CDR3, the DNA is TGTGCCAGCAGCCCAATCCTCGGACAGGCCCCACCTGCAGCTTTCTTT. Complete variable domain (other parts from reference TRBV7-9 and TRBJ1-1): DTGVSQNPRHKITKRGQNVTFRCDPISEHNRLYWYRQTLGQGPEFLTYFQNEAQLEKSRLLSDRFSAERPKGSFSTLEIQRTEQGDSAMYLCASSPILGQAPPAAFFGQGTRLTVV.

The sample holds one count of this clone. The chain couples TRBV18 to TRBJ1-1; D might be TRBD1 (5 bases). Trimming left V 0 bases short and J 13 bases short, with 18 bases between. The germline V gene encodes CDR1 KGHSH and CDR2 LQKENI. The CDR3 consists of 14 residues. This CDR3 reads CASSPPRGAGPDFF. The CDR3 DNA follows: TGTGCCAGCTCACCACCAAGGGGCGCTGGCCCCGATTTCTTT.

J is TRBJ2-3 and V is TRBV2, with 10 bases matching TRBD2. The CDR3 contains 16 residues. Germline V lookup: CDR1 SNHLY, CDR2 FYNNEI. The J segment lost 4 bases and the V segment lost 4 bases, leaving 8 bases of the junction unmatched. CDR3: CASSAYSGRAPDTQYF. The CDR3, as DNA: TGTGCCAGCAGTGCCTACAGCGGGAGGGCACCAGATACGCAGTATTTT.

The chain joins TRBV5-1 to TRBJ2-3, with 7 bases identical to TRBD2. The length of the CDR3 is 15 residues. The germline CDR1 and CDR2 sequences are SGHRS and YFSETQ. V lost 2 bases to trimming and J lost 2 bases; unmatched junction nucleotides: 5. CDR3 loop: CASSLERDLTDTQYF. The CDR3 nucleotides are TGCGCCAGCAGCTTAGAGCGGGACCTCACAGATACGCAGTATTTT.

The rearrangement joins TRBV27 to TRBJ1-1; no clear D gene. CDR3 length: 13 residues. CDR1 MNHEY and CDR2 SMNVEV come from the germline V gene (reference sequence). Trimming took off 3 bases at V and 4 bases at J, with 9 bases between the two ends. DNA for the CDR3: TGTGCCAGCAGTTTTACGGGGTTCACTGAAGCTTTCTTT. The encoded protein is CASSFTGFTEAFF.

The rearrangement uses TRBV30 and TRBJ2-5; 7 nucleotides line up with TRBD2. Germline V gene sequence: CDR1 GTSNPN, CDR2 SVGIG (reference sequence). This CDR3 contains 15 residues. Germline trimming cut 4 bases from V and 4 bases from J; bases unmatched to any gene: 12. The CDR3 sequence: CAWTLPGEGRETQYF. DNA for the CDR3: TGTGCCTGGACCCTTCCGGGGGAGGGGAGAGAGACCCAGTACTTC.

The chain is built from TRBV18 and TRBJ2-5; 9 nucleotides align to TRBD1. There are 14 residues in the CDR3. Per germline, CDR1 KGHSH and CDR2 LQKENI. Losses at the gene ends were 6 bases for V and 5 bases for J; bases not matched to a gene: 7. The CDR3 reads CASSRTGVEETQYF. CDR3 bases: TGTGCCAGCTCGCGGACAGGGGTTGAGGAGACCCAGTACTTC. Full variable domain (outside the CDR3, taken from reference TRBV18 and TRBJ2-5): NAGVMQNPRHLVRRRGQEARLRCSPMKGHSHVYWYRQLPEEGLKFMVYLQKENIIDESGMPKERFSAEFPKEGPSILRIQQVVRGDSAAYFCASSRTGVEETQYFGPGTRLLVL.

The rearrangement uses TRBV10-3 and TRBJ1-1; 8 nucleotides line up with TRBD1. This CDR3 region has 15 residues. Germline assignment: CDR1 ENHRY and CDR2 SYGVKD. The V and J ends lost 3 bases and 1 base, in that order; junction bases with no gene match: 4. CDR3 DNA: TGTGCCATCAGTGAACAGGGGGGGACGAACACTGAAGCTTTCTTT. It encodes CAISEQGGTNTEAFF.

This chain joins TRBV7-8 and TRBJ2-4; the D gene is possibly TRBD1 (6 bases). The CDR3 length is 15 residues. With 2 bases removed from V and 6 bases from J, the gap between germline ends came to 14 bases. Germline V gene sequence: CDR1 SGHVS, CDR2 FQNEAQ. The CDR3 nucleotides are TGTGCCAGCAGCTTAACGCAGGGGTTCTCAAACATTCAGTACTTC. Amino acids: CASSLTQGFSNIQYF.

The chain couples TRBV5-1 to TRBJ1-1; D gene unclear. V lost 0 bases, J lost 0 bases, and 6 bases lay in between. The CDR3 is made up of 14 amino acids. Germline CDR1 reads SGHRS; CDR2 reads YFSETQ. CDR3 nucleotide sequence: TGCGCCAGCAGCTTGGGTCAGGTGAACACTGAAGCTTTCTTT. Amino acids: CASSLGQVNTEAFF.

The genes are TRBV28 and TRBJ2-7; 12 bases align to TRBD2. The CDR3 has 16 amino acids. Germline V gene lookup returns CDR1 MDHEN and CDR2 SYDVKM. The V and J ends lost 7 bases and 3 bases, in that order; junction bases with no gene match: 10. CDR3 coding DNA: TGTGCCAGCAACCCGCCAGGACTAGCGGGGCTCTACGAGCAGTACTTC. Protein sequence: CASNPPGLAGLYEQYF.

V and J are TRBV5-5 and TRBJ1-2, with D hard to call. CDR3 length equals 15 residues. The germline V and J ends were trimmed by 3 bases and 4 bases, with 16 bases remaining between them. Germline CDR1 and CDR2: SGHKS and YYEKEE (reference sequence). DNA of the CDR3: TGTGCCAGCAGCTGGGGATTTGGAGGGTTCTATGGCTACACCTTC. Translating it yields CASSWGFGGFYGYTF.

The rearrangement joins TRBV9 to TRBJ2-3; D may match TRBD1 or TRBD2 (5 bases each). The CDR3 runs to 15 residues. The V end lost 5 bases, the J end lost 0 bases, and 13 bases lay between the germline ends. CDR1 SGDLS and CDR2 YYNGEE come from the germline V gene. CDR3 in amino acids: CASSRRGVSTDTQYF. In nucleotides, the CDR3 is TGTGCCAGCAGTCGAAGAGGGGTTAGCACAGATACGCAGTATTTT.

The V call is TRBV11-2, the J call TRBJ2-5; 9 positions match TRBD2. The CDR3 is 16 amino acids. V shed 5 bases and J 2 bases; nucleotides not matched to a gene: 9. Germline-derived CDR1 and CDR2 are SGHAT and FQNNGV. DNA for the CDR3: TGTGCCAGCAGCCGGGGGAGCGGGGGGTGGCAAGAGACCCAGTACTTC. Amino acid sequence: CASSRGSGGWQETQYF.

The CDR3 loop reads CASSDQGTYEQYF. The CDR3 DNA is TGTGCCAGCAGTGACCAGGGAACCTACGAGCAGTACTTC. The genes are TRBV2 and TRBJ2-7, with D possibly being TRBD1 (5 bases). Germline CDR1 reads SNHLY; CDR2 reads FYNNEI. Trimming stripped 3 bases from V and 2 bases from J, with 8 bases between. The CDR3 totals 13 residues. Looking up the rest from reference TRBV2 and TRBJ2-7 gives the full variable domain: EPEVTQTPSHQVTQMGQEVILRCVPISNHLYFYWYRQILGQKVEFLVSFYNNEISEKSEIFDDQFSVERPDGSNFTLKIRSTKLEDSAMYFCASSDQGTYEQYFGPGTRLTVT.